The 24 T cell receptor beta chains presented below share a single source sample, sequenced in a study of CD8+ T cells in alopecia areata. Noted treatment: oral pan-JAK inhibitor, 5-10 mg twice daily. RNA was extracted and reverse transcribed into cDNA as the sequencing template. The table came from immunoSEQ multiplex PCR; TCRdb's copy has only in-frame clones and leaves some out. The sample holds fewer than 250,000 clones, less than 50% seen once. Sequencing used CD4+ T cells sorted from blood, obtained at approximately week 36, from a patient treated with tofacitinib. The receptors derive from a human donor with alopecia areata.

This clone showed up just a few times. This chain uses TRBV30 with TRBJ1-5, with no clear D. V lost 1 base and J lost 9, with 13 bases in between. The CDR3 is 13 residues long. Germline V CDR1 and CDR2: GTSNPN, SVGIG (reference sequence). The CDR3 DNA reads as TGTGCCTGGAGTGAGGTCCCCCCAGTGCCCCAGCATTTT. It yields the protein CAWSEVPPVPQHF.

The chain combines TRBV18 with TRBJ2-7; D perhaps matches TRBD1 (5 bases). Germline CDR1 and CDR2: KGHSH and LQKENI. CDR3 length: 14 residues. V was clipped by 2 bases and J by 3 bases, with 11 bases between them. The CDR3 here is CASSPNSQGYEQYF. The CDR3 DNA reads as TGTGCCAGCTCACCAAATTCCCAGGGCTACGAGCAGTACTTC.

In its sample, this clone was seen a few times. The genes are TRBV6-5 and TRBJ2-7; no clear D gene. Germline V gives CDR1 MNHEY, CDR2 SVGAGI. V shed 4 bases and J shed 4 bases, with 8 bases lying between them. The CDR3 contains 12 residues. The CDR3 loop is CASSSAPYEQYF. The CDR3 DNA sequence: TGTGCCAGCAGTTCCGCCCCTTACGAGCAGTACTTC.

The V call is TRBV7-2, the J call TRBJ2-2; TRBD1 is a possible D gene (5 bases). V lost 0 bases and J 4 bases, leaving 9 bases between the germline ends. The CDR3 totals 15 residues. CDR1 and CDR2 from the germline V gene are SGHTA and FQGNSA. The CDR3 sequence: CASSLAGAPTGELFF. CDR3 coding DNA: TGTGCCAGCAGCTTAGCAGGGGCGCCCACCGGGGAGCTGTTTTTT.

This clone was counted a few times. The chain carries TRBV5-1 and TRBJ2-1, with 11 nucleotides matching TRBD2. This CDR3 spans 14 amino acids. V gave up 3 bases and J gave up 12 bases; unmatched junction bases: 8. Germline V gene lookup returns CDR1 SGHRS and CDR2 YFSETQ. CDR3: CASSSPGSGRGQFF. The CDR3 DNA reads as TGCGCCAGCAGCTCCCCCGGTAGCGGGAGGGGGCAGTTCTTC.

The J gene is TRBJ1-1, the V gene TRBV30, with D maybe TRBD1 (6 bases). Trimming took 2 bases from V and 0 from J, leaving 10 bases between them. Germline values: CDR1 GTSNPN, CDR2 SVGIG (reference sequence). The CDR3 is made up of 14 amino acids. The CDR3 region is CAWSLQGMNTEAFF. As DNA, the CDR3 is TGTGCCTGGAGTCTGCAGGGGATGAACACTGAAGCTTTCTTT.

The rearrangement joins TRBV7-8 to TRBJ2-4; D ambiguous. The CDR3 covers 12 residues. Germline V CDR1 and CDR2: SGHVS, FQNEAQ. The V end lost 0 bases, the J end lost 3 bases, and 0 bases lay between the germline ends. The CDR3 protein is CASSLAKNIQYF. For the CDR3, the DNA is TGTGCCAGCAGCTTAGCCAAAAACATTCAGTACTTC.

V usage is TRBV5-1 and J usage is TRBJ2-6; 11 nucleotides match TRBD1. The CDR3 loop spans 17 amino acids. CDR1 and CDR2 (germline): SGHRS, YFSETQ. The J segment lost 1 base and the V segment lost 4 bases, leaving 4 bases of the junction unmatched. The CDR3 loop is CASSRTGGASGANVLTF. The CDR3 DNA follows: TGCGCCAGCAGCAGGACAGGGGGCGCATCTGGGGCCAACGTCCTGACTTTC. The full variable domain, rest sourced from reference TRBV5-1 and TRBJ2-6, is KAGVTQTPRYLIKTRGQQVTLSCSPISGHRSVSWYQQTPGQGLQFLFEYFSETQRNKGNFPGRFSGRQFSNSRSEMNVSTLELGDSALYLCASSRTGGASGANVLTFGAGSRLTVL.

This clone was counted between two and nine times. The V gene is TRBV30, the J gene TRBJ1-2, with 8 bases identical to TRBD1. The CDR3 contains 14 residues. V lost 1 base, J lost 3 bases, and 4 bases stayed unmatched. CDR1 and CDR2 (germline): GTSNPN, SVGIG (reference sequence). The CDR3 here is CAWSAQGADYGYTF. CDR3 DNA sequence: TGTGCCTGGAGTGCCCAGGGGGCCGACTATGGCTACACCTTC. Based on the CDR3 plus reference TRBV30 and TRBJ1-2, the full variable domain is SQTIHQWPATLVQPVGSPLSLECTVEGTSNPNLYWYRQAAGRGLQLLFYSVGIGQISSEVPQNLSASRPQDRQFILSSKKLLLSDSGFYLCAWSAQGADYGYTFGSGTRLTVV.

The chain combines TRBV30 with TRBJ1-5, with D tentatively TRBD1 (6 bases). This CDR3 is 13 amino acids long. The V and J ends lost 4 bases and 7 bases respectively, with 14 bases between them. Germline V gene data show CDR1 as GTSNPN and CDR2 as SVGIG (reference sequence). DNA of the CDR3: TGTGCCTGGACCCGAGGGGGTGGACAGCCCCAGCATTTT. Residues: CAWTRGGGQPQHF.

The V call is TRBV5-4, the J call TRBJ2-2; D might be TRBD2 (5 bases). V was shortened by 4 bases and J by 7 bases, with 11 bases between the two germline ends. There are 13 residues in the CDR3. Germline values: CDR1 SGHNT, CDR2 YYREEE (reference sequence). The CDR3, as DNA: TGTGCCAGCAGCACCCGGACTCACGGGGAGCTGTTTTTT. It codes for CASSTRTHGELFF.

This sequence joins TRBV4-3 and TRBJ2-7; D remains unclear. Germline CDR1 reads LGHNA; CDR2 reads YSLEER. Trimming stripped 1 base from V and 3 bases from J, with 7 bases between. CDR3 length: 13 amino acids. CDR3 amino acids: CASSQALDYEQYF. The CDR3 DNA reads TGCGCCAGCAGCCAAGCCCTAGACTACGAGCAGTACTTC.

In its sample, this clone was seen a few times. This chain's CDR3 is CSVLTWNTEAFF. In nucleotides, the CDR3 is TGCAGCGTGCTGACCTGGAACACTGAAGCTTTCTTT. V and J are TRBV29-1 and TRBJ1-1; D unresolved. V shed 6 bases and J shed 1 base, with 9 bases lying between them. CDR1 and CDR2 (germline): SQVTM, ANQGSEA. This CDR3 is built from 12 residues.

CDR3 DNA sequence: TGTGCCAGCAGTCCTACAGGGCATGGAGCCGGGGAGCTGTTTTTT. Translated, it gives CASSPTGHGAGELFF. This chain joins TRBV2 and TRBJ2-2; tentative D call: TRBD1 (6 bases). With 5 bases removed from V and 6 bases from J, the gap between germline ends came to 16 bases. CDR1 and CDR2 from the germline V gene are SNHLY and FYNNEI. The CDR3 is 15 residues long.

V and J are TRBV5-1 and TRBJ2-5; TRBD2 matches at 8 bases. CDR1 is SGHRS and CDR2 is YFSETQ in the germline V gene. This CDR3 is built from 14 residues. The trim removed 3 bases at V and 10 bases at J, leaving 11 bases unmatched. The CDR3 DNA sequence: TGCGCCAGCAGCTCCGGGACTAGTGGGGGAGTCCAGTACTTC. It is translated as CASSSGTSGGVQYF.

The chain carries TRBV11-2 and TRBJ2-3; D unresolved. Deletions cut 0 bases from V and 2 bases from J, with 6 bases between. From germline, CDR1 is SGHAT and CDR2 FQNNGV. The CDR3 covers 14 residues. DNA of the CDR3: TGTGCCAGCAGCTTAGACCACAACACAGATACGCAGTATTTT. It specifies CASSLDHNTDTQYF.

In this sample, this clone turned up a few times. The J gene is TRBJ1-1, the V gene TRBV30, with 7 bases identical to TRBD1. Per germline, CDR1 GTSNPN and CDR2 SVGIG (reference sequence). This CDR3 has 12 residues. The V gene end was trimmed by 5 bases and the J gene end by 3 bases; junction bases not matched to a gene: 3. The CDR3 DNA sequence: TGTGCCTGGTTTACAGGGGACACTGAAGCTTTCTTT. Protein product: CAWFTGDTEAFF.

V gene TRBV5-4 combines with J gene TRBJ2-7; D perhaps matches TRBD1 (5 bases). Germline CDR1 and CDR2: SGHNT and YYREEE (reference sequence). The CDR3 has 14 residues. Trimming removed 5 bases at V and 6 bases at J, with 18 bases between. CDR3 sequence: CASSPPDQGREQYF. In DNA form, the CDR3 reads TGTGCCAGCAGTCCTCCGGACCAGGGTCGCGAGCAGTACTTC.

The chain is built from TRBV9 and TRBJ2-1, with a tentative D call TRBD1 (5 bases). This CDR3 region has 17 residues. V gave up 3 bases and J gave up 5 bases, with 21 bases separating them. Germline V lookup: CDR1 SGDLS, CDR2 YYNGEE. CDR3 DNA sequence: TGTGCCAGCAGCGGGACGCCCGGGCAGGGTTCCCACAATGAGCAGTTCTTC. It is translated as CASSGTPGQGSHNEQFF.

The rearrangement links TRBV30 to TRBJ2-3; 10 bases match TRBD1. V shed 0 bases and J 2 bases; nucleotides not matched to a gene: 8. This CDR3 is 17 amino acids long. The V gene's germline CDR1 is GTSNPN and CDR2 SVGIG (reference sequence). CDR3 in amino acids: CAWSVIGTGDLTDTQYF. For the CDR3, the DNA is TGTGCCTGGAGTGTAATCGGGACAGGGGACCTCACAGATACGCAGTATTTT. Filled out from reference TRBV30 and TRBJ2-3, the complete variable domain reads SQTIHQWPATLVQPVGSPLSLECTVEGTSNPNLYWYRQAAGRGLQLLFYSVGIGQISSEVPQNLSASRPQDRQFILSSKKLLLSDSGFYLCAWSVIGTGDLTDTQYFGPGTRLTVL.

Regarding this clone: Other nucleotide sequences in the sample specify the same CDR3. The V and J genes are TRBV30 and TRBJ2-5, with D perhaps TRBD2 (6 bases). CDR3 size: 12 residues. Germline assignment: CDR1 GTSNPN and CDR2 SVGIG (reference sequence). Trimming took off 1 base at V and 5 bases at J, with 8 bases between the two ends. The CDR3 DNA reads as TGTGCCTGGAGTGGTGGGAGGGAGACCCAGTACTTC. It is translated as CAWSGGRETQYF.

The chain uses TRBV11-2 and TRBJ2-3; 9 bases map to TRBD2. Losses at the gene ends were 1 base for V and 0 bases for J; bases not matched to a gene: 5. Germline V gene lookup returns CDR1 SGHAT and CDR2 FQNNGV. The CDR3 is made up of 17 amino acids. CDR3 amino acids: CASSLGLAVSSTDTQYF. In nucleotides, the CDR3 is TGTGCCAGCAGCTTAGGACTAGCGGTATCTAGCACAGATACGCAGTATTTT. The full variable domain, in which reference TRBV11-2 and TRBJ2-3 provide the parts outside the CDR3, is EAGVAQSPRYKIIEKRQSVAFWCNPISGHATLYWYQQILGQGPKLLIQFQNNGVVDDSQLPKDRFSAERLKGVDSTLKIQPAKLEDSAVYLCASSLGLAVSSTDTQYFGPGTRLTVL.

This clone was picked up a small number of times. V gene TRBV11-2 combines with J gene TRBJ1-1; D is possibly TRBD1 (6 bases). The CDR3 has 13 amino acids. V was clipped by 4 bases and J by 5 bases, with 11 bases between them. Germline V gives CDR1 SGHAT, CDR2 FQNNGV. CDR3 in DNA: TGTGCCAGCAGCTCCCGGAGGGGGACTGAAGCTTTCTTT. Amino acids: CASSSRRGTEAFF.

The chain has TRBV29-1 and TRBJ2-3; the D is unclear. Per the germline V gene, CDR1 is SQVTM and CDR2 is ANQGSEA. Trimming left V 7 bases short and J 4 bases short, with 12 bases between. This CDR3 has 12 residues. The CDR3 reads CSASQLADTQYF. The CDR3 bases are TGCAGCGCCTCACAGCTAGCAGATACGCAGTATTTT.